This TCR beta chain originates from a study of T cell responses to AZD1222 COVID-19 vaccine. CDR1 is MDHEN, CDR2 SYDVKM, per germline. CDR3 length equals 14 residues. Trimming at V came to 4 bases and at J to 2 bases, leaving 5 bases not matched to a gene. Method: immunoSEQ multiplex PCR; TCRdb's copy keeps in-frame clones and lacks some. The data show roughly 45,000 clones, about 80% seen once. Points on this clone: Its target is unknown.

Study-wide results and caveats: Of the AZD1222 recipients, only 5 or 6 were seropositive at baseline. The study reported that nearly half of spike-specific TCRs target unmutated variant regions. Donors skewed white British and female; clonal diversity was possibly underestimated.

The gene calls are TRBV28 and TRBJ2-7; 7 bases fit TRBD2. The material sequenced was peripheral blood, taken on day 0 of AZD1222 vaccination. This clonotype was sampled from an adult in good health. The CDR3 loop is CASSSTGGTYEQYF. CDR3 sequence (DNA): TGTGCCAGCAGTTCTACGGGAGGCACCTACGAGCAGTACTTC.